These T cell receptor beta chains were read from a single sample in a study of blood T cell repertoires in COVID-19. Generated by immunoSEQ multiplex PCR, the TCRdb table keeps only in-frame clones and is missing some. The sample gives some 150,000 clones, around 90% of which show up once; about 1.5% is in the top ten. Sequencing input: peripheral blood. The source is a woman aged 60 to 75 with acute or convalescent COVID-19. Each CDR3 is given without its conserved first and last residue. Size is stated for part of the rows, as once, few or many counts, or as a class when the clone is expanded.

v_call	j_call	clone_size	cdr3_aa
TRBV20-1	TRBJ2-7	-	SASIQGAYEQY
TRBV19	TRBJ1-5	-	ASSIIGGDQPQH
TRBV6-5	TRBJ2-3	-	ASSRDRADTQY
TRBV7-8	TRBJ2-5	-	ASSFSGVQVGGQETQY
TRBV2	TRBJ1-6	-	ASTPGQGNSPLH
TRBV2	TRBJ2-3	-	ASSGTGTSVPDTQY
TRBV6-6	TRBJ2-6	-	ASSPQGYGANVLT
TRBV24-1	TRBJ1-1	-	ATSQGFTEAF
TRBV28	TRBJ1-2	-	ASSQWARADHGYT
TRBV3-1/TRBV3-2	TRBJ1-1	-	ASSQDKPEAF
TRBV19	TRBJ1-4	-	ASSPPPNRVPSLDEKLF
TRBV5-1	TRBJ1-1	-	ASSLGQGAQFNTEAF
TRBV7-2	TRBJ1-5	-	ASSDGQGLNQPQH
TRBV4-1	TRBJ1-4	-	ASSQVVDNNEKLF
TRBV7-2	TRBJ2-1	few	ASSLAPSSYNEQF
TRBV5-1	TRBJ2-7	-	ASSLGQGYDEQY
TRBV11-2	TRBJ2-6	-	ASSFPTNTGANVLT
TRBV19	TRBJ2-6	-	ASNNRYSGANVLT
TRBV7-2	TRBJ1-1	once	ASSPLIHSNTEAF
TRBV5-1	TRBJ1-2	-	ASSLVTGGNGYT
TRBV3-1/TRBV3-2	TRBJ2-7	-	ASSLRDSQTYEQY
TRBV28	TRBJ2-3	-	ASRTGELFADTQY
TRBV2	TRBJ1-6	-	ASSLDKAKLPLH
TRBV6-6	TRBJ2-5	-	ASRPTSGGTRETQY
TRBV6-6	TRBJ1-1	-	AGKLQGMNTEAF
TRBV4-2	TRBJ1-4	-	ASSQDLAGLIDEKLF
TRBV6-2/TRBV6-3	TRBJ1-5	-	ASSYSSRNQPQH
TRBV19	TRBJ2-3	-	ASIELAGGAEATQY
TRBV6-5	TRBJ1-6	few	ASYGGSYNSPLH
TRBV4-3	TRBJ2-7	-	ASSQRRTGGPYEQY
TRBV4-3	TRBJ1-6	-	ASSQGRQAQNSPLH
TRBV9	TRBJ2-3	-	ASSAGVSGGDTQY
TRBV12-2	TRBJ2-3	-	ASRFQAFQGIVRTDTQY
TRBV3-1/TRBV3-2	TRBJ1-6	few	ASSQWYQGPSSYNSPLH
TRBV6-1	TRBJ1-3	-	ASSEIGQGRNTIY
TRBV6-2/TRBV6-3	TRBJ1-2	-	ASSYRNQGYGYT
TRBV18	TRBJ2-3	-	ASSPRDTDTQY
TRBV6-5	TRBJ2-7	-	ASRRADSSYEQY
TRBV7-6	TRBJ1-6	-	ASSQGSSSYNSPLH
TRBV27	TRBJ2-1	-	ASSLSAGGPYNEQF